The present T cell receptor beta chain was sequenced within a study of shared T cell receptors in the human thymus. Germline CDR1 reads MDHEN; CDR2 reads SYDVKM. V lost 3 bases and J 5 bases, leaving 13 bases between the germline ends. This CDR3 contains 14 residues. Sequencing used immunoSEQ multiplex PCR; TCRdb keeps in-frame clones, though not all of them. In the table there are 600,000 or so clones, about 87% of which are singletons. These same records also appear under a second study, on human thymus T cells. As that report states: Corrective surgery for congenital heart defects was being performed on the healthy Finnish infants who served as donors. Thymus pieces cut out during corrective heart surgery were the tissue that was used. Thymic and blood repertoires appeared to carry a bias in their V and J gene usage. Related work showed strongly overlapping thymic repertoires across unrelated individuals.

The chain has TRBV28 and TRBJ1-2; D perhaps matches TRBD1 (5 bases). Sequencing used thymocytes. This sequence was found in a boy younger than two with a congenital heart defect. In nucleotides, the CDR3 is TGTGCCAGCAGTTTTCCGGGACTCATATATGGCTACACCTTC. Translating gives CASSFPGLIYGYTF.